The 14 T cell receptor beta chains below were found in one sample sequenced in a study of blood T cell repertoires in COVID-19. Repertoires were generated with immunoSEQ multiplex PCR, while TCRdb's copy carries only in-frame clones and drops some. The sample shows around 320,000 clones, 89% of them seen only once. The sequenced material came from PBMCs or T cells enriched from blood (not recorded which). These receptor sequences come from a woman aged 50 to 60 who had been exposed to COVID-19.

V usage is TRBV29-1 and J usage is TRBJ2-1; D unresolved. Per the germline V gene, CDR1 is SQVTM and CDR2 is ANQGSEA. The CDR3 totals 13 residues. The V end lost 7 bases, the J end lost 0 bases, and 10 bases lay between the germline ends. The CDR3 spells CSAVTSSYNEQFF. The CDR3 region has the DNA TGCAGCGCAGTTACAAGCTCCTACAATGAGCAGTTCTTC.

The table lists this clone with a few counts. The gene calls are TRBV6-6 and TRBJ1-6; tentative D call: TRBD1 (5 bases). In germline, CDR1 is MNHNY, CDR2 SVGAGI (reference sequence). The CDR3 length is 17 residues. The V end was cut by 5 bases, the J end by 6 bases, with 20 bases between. DNA of the CDR3: TGTGCCAGCAGTCTCCAGGGTATGAGACGGATTAATTCACCCCTCCACTTT. Translated, it gives CASSLQGMRRINSPLHF.

V gene TRBV4-2 combines with J gene TRBJ2-2; no firm D call. Germline values: CDR1 LGHNA, CDR2 YNFKEQ. There are 12 residues in the CDR3. Trimming took off 1 base at V and 5 bases at J, with 2 bases between the two ends. The CDR3 sequence is CASSQVTGELFF. The CDR3, as DNA: TGTGCCAGCAGCCAAGTAACCGGGGAGCTGTTTTTT.

V usage is TRBV27 and J usage is TRBJ1-6, with TRBD1 as a possible D gene (5 bases). The V end lost 8 bases, the J end lost 9 bases, and 20 bases lay between the germline ends. The CDR3 length is 15 residues. CDR1 and CDR2 from the germline V gene are MNHEY and SMNVEV (reference sequence). The CDR3 spells CASAPGVGGSSPLHF. Here the CDR3 DNA reads TGTGCCAGCGCCCCGGGGGTGGGCGGGAGTTCACCCCTCCACTTT.

This clone turned up a few times. The chain combines TRBV28 with TRBJ1-1; D unresolved. The germline V gene encodes CDR1 MDHEN and CDR2 SYDVKM. V lost 7 bases and J 3 bases, leaving 15 bases between the germline ends. This CDR3 contains 14 residues. CDR3 in amino acids: CASNYPWVDTEAFF. CDR3 coding DNA: TGTGCCAGCAACTACCCGTGGGTCGACACTGAAGCTTTCTTT. Full variable domain (outside the CDR3, taken from reference TRBV28 and TRBJ1-1): DVKVTQSSRYLVKRTGEKVFLECVQDMDHENMFWYRQDPGLGLRLIYFSYDVKMKEKGDIPEGYSVSREKKERFSLILESASTNQTSMYLCASNYPWVDTEAFFGQGTRLTVV.

J is TRBJ2-1 and V is TRBV3-1 (or the pseudogene TRBV3-2); weak D call: TRBD1 (6 bases). Germline loops: CDR1 LGHDT, CDR2 YNNKEL (reference sequence). This CDR3 has 18 amino acids. V gave up 0 bases and J gave up 0 bases, with 15 bases separating them. CDR3 sequence: CASSQEHRAFVSYNEQFF. In nucleotides, the CDR3 is TGTGCCAGCAGCCAAGAGCACAGGGCTTTTGTCTCCTACAATGAGCAGTTCTTC.

The chain combines TRBV6-5 with TRBJ1-4, with D perhaps matching TRBD1 (5 bases). With 7 bases removed from V and 2 bases from J, the gap between germline ends came to 11 bases. CDR3 length: 14 residues. Germline CDR1 and CDR2: MNHEY and SVGAGI. The CDR3 spells CASTERQTNEKLFF. CDR3 sequence (DNA): TGTGCCAGCACCGAGAGACAGACTAATGAAAAACTGTTTTTT.

This clone was recorded once. The chain carries TRBV28 and TRBJ2-1; 8 nucleotides line up with TRBD1. From germline, CDR1 is MDHEN and CDR2 SYDVKM. V was clipped by 10 bases and J by 1 base; unmatched bases: 9. CDR3 length equals 15 residues. CDR3 loop: CATVRGPGSYNEQFF. As DNA, the CDR3 is TGTGCCACCGTCAGGGGGCCAGGGTCCTACAATGAGCAGTTCTTC.

The gene calls are TRBV5-1 and TRBJ1-1; TRBD1 agrees at 9 bases. CDR1 is SGHRS, CDR2 YFSETQ, per germline. The CDR3 is 15 amino acids. J lost 2 bases, V lost 4 bases, and 6 bases had no gene match. The CDR3: CASSRRDRDNTEAFF. For the CDR3, the DNA is TGCGCCAGCAGCCGAAGGGACAGGGACAACACTGAAGCTTTCTTT.

This clone has more than one count but fewer than ten. This sequence joins TRBV11-2 and TRBJ2-7, with D uncertain. Germline CDR1 reads SGHAT; CDR2 reads FQNNGV. Trimming removed 5 bases from V and 4 bases from J, with 9 bases in between. This CDR3 comprises 12 residues. CDR3 sequence reads: CASSLDLYEQYF. The CDR3 DNA follows: TGTGCCAGCAGCCTCGACTTATACGAGCAGTACTTC.

The chain carries TRBV28 and TRBJ1-5; TRBD1 aligns across 11 bases. Trimming cost V 6 bases and J 2 bases; bases outside gene matches: 18. Germline V gives CDR1 MDHEN, CDR2 SYDVKM. This CDR3 contains 20 residues. The CDR3 DNA follows: TGTGCCAGCAGCCCAGTTGTCGGACAGGGGGCAAATCCTGGCAATCAGCCCCAGCATTTT. Translation gives CASSPVVGQGANPGNQPQHF.

The rearrangement uses TRBV2 and TRBJ1-6, with unresolved D. Germline lookup yields CDR1 SNHLY and CDR2 FYNNEI. The length of the CDR3 is 13 residues. V lost 8 bases and J lost 8, with 13 bases in between. CDR3 sequence (DNA): TGTGCCAGCGTCGAGTCCGCTTATTCACCCCTCCACTTT. Its translation is CASVESAYSPLHF.

The chain recombines TRBV28 with TRBJ1-3; 8 nucleotides align to TRBD1. The V and J ends lost 4 bases and 2 bases, in that order; junction bases with no gene match: 4. The germline gives CDR1 MDHEN, CDR2 SYDVKM. The CDR3 is 15 amino acids. CDR3 nucleotide sequence: TGTGCCAGCAGTTCTCCAGGGGGCCCTGGAAACACCATATATTTT. This codes for CASSSPGGPGNTIYF. The full variable domain, completed using reference TRBV28 and TRBJ1-3, is DVKVTQSSRYLVKRTGEKVFLECVQDMDHENMFWYRQDPGLGLRLIYFSYDVKMKEKGDIPEGYSVSREKKERFSLILESASTNQTSMYLCASSSPGGPGNTIYFGEGSWLTVV.

The chain is built from TRBV5-1 and TRBJ2-6, with unresolved D. Trimming cost V 0 bases and J 0 bases, with 16 bases left between them. Germline-derived CDR1 and CDR2 are SGHRS and YFSETQ. The CDR3 runs 19 residues. The CDR3 loop is CASSLVPIVPLSGANVLTF. The DNA of the CDR3 is TGCGCCAGCAGCTTGGTTCCAATAGTTCCTCTCTCTGGGGCCAACGTCCTGACTTTC.